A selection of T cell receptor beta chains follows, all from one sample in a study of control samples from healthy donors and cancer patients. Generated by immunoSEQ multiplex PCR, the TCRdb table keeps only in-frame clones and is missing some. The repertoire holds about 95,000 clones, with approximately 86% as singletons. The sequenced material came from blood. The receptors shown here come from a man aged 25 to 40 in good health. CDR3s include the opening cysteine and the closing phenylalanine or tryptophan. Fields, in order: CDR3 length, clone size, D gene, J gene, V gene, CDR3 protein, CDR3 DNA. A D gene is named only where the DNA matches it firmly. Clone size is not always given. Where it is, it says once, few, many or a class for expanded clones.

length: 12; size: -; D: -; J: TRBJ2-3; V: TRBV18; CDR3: CASSRDKNTQYF; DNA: TGTGCCAGCTCACGGGACAAGAATACGCAGTATTTT
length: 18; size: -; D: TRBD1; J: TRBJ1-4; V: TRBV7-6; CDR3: CASSSLPRDRGFGEKLFF; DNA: TGTGCCAGCAGCTCGCTACCCCGGGACAGGGGTTTCGGTGAAAAACTGTTTTTT
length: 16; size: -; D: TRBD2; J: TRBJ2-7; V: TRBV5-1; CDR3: CASSFGTSGGDHEQYF; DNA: TGCGCCAGCAGCTTCGGGACTAGCGGGGGAGACCACGAGCAGTACTTC
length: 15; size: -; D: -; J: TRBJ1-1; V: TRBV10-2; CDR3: CASSENEGWGTEAFF; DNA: TGCGCCAGCAGTGAGAACGAGGGTTGGGGCACTGAAGCTTTCTTT
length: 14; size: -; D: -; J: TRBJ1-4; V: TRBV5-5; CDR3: CASSWRTDNEKLFF; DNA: TGTGCCAGCAGCTGGAGGACAGATAATGAAAAACTGTTTTTT
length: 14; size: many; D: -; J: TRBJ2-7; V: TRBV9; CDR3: CASSYRDDPYEQYF; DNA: TGTGCCAGCAGCTACCGGGACGACCCCTACGAGCAGTACTTC
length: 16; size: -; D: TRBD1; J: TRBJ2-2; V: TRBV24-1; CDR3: CATSDGEQGITGELFF; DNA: TGTGCCACCAGTGATGGGGAACAGGGGATCACCGGGGAGCTGTTTTTT
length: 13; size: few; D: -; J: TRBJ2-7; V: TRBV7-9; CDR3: CASSLDPRYEQYF; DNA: TGTGCCAGCAGCTTAGACCCCCGATACGAGCAGTACTTC
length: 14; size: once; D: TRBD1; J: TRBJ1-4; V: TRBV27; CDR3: CASSLGDSNEKLFF; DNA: TGTGCCAGCAGTTTGGGGGACAGCAATGAAAAACTGTTTTTT
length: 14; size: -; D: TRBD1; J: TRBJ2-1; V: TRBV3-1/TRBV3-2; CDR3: CASSQTGDPDEQFF; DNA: TGTGCCAGCAGCCAAACAGGGGATCCGGATGAGCAGTTCTTC
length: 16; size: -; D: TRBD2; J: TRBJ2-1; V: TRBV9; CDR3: CASSTRLAGGLNEQFF; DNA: TGTGCCAGCAGCACCCGACTAGCGGGGGGGCTTAATGAGCAGTTCTTC
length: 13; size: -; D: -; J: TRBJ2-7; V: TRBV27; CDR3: CASSWQGNHEQYF; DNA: TGTGCCAGCAGTTGGCAGGGGAATCACGAGCAGTACTTC
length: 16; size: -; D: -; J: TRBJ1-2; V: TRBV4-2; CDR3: CASSQEWAKGFNGYTF; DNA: TGTGCCAGCAGCCAAGAATGGGCCAAGGGATTCAATGGCTACACCTTC
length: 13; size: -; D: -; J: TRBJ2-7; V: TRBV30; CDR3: CAWRQGRAYEQYF; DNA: TGTGCCTGGAGGCAGGGAAGGGCCTACGAGCAGTACTTC
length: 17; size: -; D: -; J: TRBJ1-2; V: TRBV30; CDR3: CAWRPSVRGGTNYGYTF; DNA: TGTGCCTGGAGGCCTTCGGTCCGGGGAGGTACGAACTATGGCTACACCTTC